A single sample is the source of the 12 T cell receptor beta chains below, sequenced in a study of blood T cell repertoires in COVID-19. The data were produced by immunoSEQ multiplex PCR, yet TCRdb's version contains in-frame clones alone and is incomplete. Among 130,000 or so clones listed, approximately 88% were seen once. Sequenced input: peripheral blood. These receptors all stem from a man aged 60 to 75 with acute or convalescent COVID-19.

The J gene is TRBJ1-6, the V gene TRBV6-1, with TRBD1 matching 7 bases. Trimming cost V 3 bases and J 10 bases; bases outside gene matches: 6. The CDR3 has 14 amino acids. In germline, CDR1 is MNHNS, CDR2 SASEGT. The CDR3 reads CASSEWDSESPLHF. CDR3 sequence (DNA): TGTGCCAGCAGTGAGTGGGACAGCGAATCACCCCTCCACTTT.

The chain couples TRBV30 to TRBJ1-2; 8 nucleotides align to TRBD1. The J segment lost 6 bases and the V segment lost 3 bases, leaving 6 bases of the junction unmatched. CDR1 and CDR2 (germline): GTSNPN, SVGIG (reference sequence). The CDR3 spans 13 residues. The DNA of the CDR3 is TGTGCCTGGAGCGGACCGACAGGGGATGGCTACACCTTC. Its protein product is CAWSGPTGDGYTF.

The chain joins TRBV10-2 to TRBJ2-3, with TRBD2 identical over 7 bases. This CDR3 is 16 amino acids long. V shed 3 bases, J shed 1 base, and the junction held 7 bases outside the gene matches. Germline CDR1 is WSHSY and CDR2 is SAAADI. The DNA for the CDR3 is TGCGCCAGCAGTGACGTACGACTAGCCGGCACAGATACGCAGTATTTT. It is translated as CASSDVRLAGTDTQYF.

The V call is TRBV5-8, the J call TRBJ1-2; TRBD1 matches 7 bases. The CDR3 contains 16 residues. The germline gives CDR1 SGHTS, CDR2 YDEGEE. J lost 4 bases, V lost 4 bases, and 13 bases had no gene match. DNA for the CDR3: TGTGCCAGCAGCACAGGGACAGCCCTAGAAATCTATGGCTACACCTTC. Its translation is CASSTGTALEIYGYTF.

The chain employs TRBV28 and TRBJ2-2, with D perhaps TRBD2 (6 bases). This CDR3 spans 15 amino acids. Between the trimmed V and J ends, which lost 4 bases and 5 bases, there was a span of 14 bases. Germline values: CDR1 MDHEN, CDR2 SYDVKM. This CDR3 reads CASSSPGTLTGELFF. The CDR3 DNA reads TGTGCCAGCAGTTCCCCCGGGACTTTAACCGGGGAGCTGTTTTTT.

Here the CDR3 DNA reads TGTGCTAGCACAGGGGGACCTCAGCCCCAGCATTTT. Encoded protein: CASTGGPQPQHF. The chain carries TRBV12-5 and TRBJ1-5; 8 bases fit TRBD1. The trim removed 9 bases at V and 6 bases at J, leaving 4 bases unmatched. CDR1 is LGHNT and CDR2 is FRNRAP in the germline V gene. The CDR3 is 12 amino acids. The whole variable domain, remainder taken from reference TRBV12-5 and TRBJ1-5, is DARVTQTPRHKVTEMGQEVTMRCQPILGHNTVFWYRQTMMQGLELLAYFRNRAPLDDSGMPKDRFSAEMPDATLATLKIQPSEPRDSAVYFCASTGGPQPQHFGDGTRLSIL.

This rearrangement joins TRBV7-7 to TRBJ1-4; 9 nucleotides line up with TRBD1. The CDR3 sequence is 15 residues long. V dropped 1 base and J dropped 8; count of bases not matched to a gene: 5. Germline V gene sequence: CDR1 SSHAT, CDR2 FNYEAQ (reference sequence). CDR3 protein: CASSLGTGVGEKLFF. DNA of the CDR3: TGTGCCAGCAGCTTAGGGACAGGGGTGGGCGAAAAACTGTTTTTT.

The chain couples TRBV11-2 to TRBJ1-1, with TRBD1 as a possible D gene (6 bases). CDR1 SGHAT and CDR2 FQNNGV come from the germline V gene. V shed 0 bases and J shed 7 bases, with 9 bases lying between them. CDR3 length: 13 residues. This CDR3 reads CASSLEAGVEAFF. The CDR3 nucleotides read TGTGCCAGCAGCTTAGAGGCAGGGGTTGAAGCTTTCTTT.

The chain links TRBV5-8 to TRBJ2-7; D gene uncertain. The germline V gene has CDR1 SGHTS and CDR2 YDEGEE. The CDR3 sequence is 13 residues long. V shed 0 bases and J shed 6 bases, with 10 bases lying between them. CDR3 nucleotides: TGTGCCAGCAGCTTGGTACAAGGCGGCGAGCAGTACTTC. Translated: CASSLVQGGEQYF.

The genes are TRBV30 and TRBJ1-5; D is undetermined. This CDR3 contains 13 residues. V lost 4 bases and J 4 bases, leaving 11 bases between the germline ends. In germline, CDR1 is GTSNPN, CDR2 SVGIG (reference sequence). The CDR3 sequence is CAWTETENQPQHF. In DNA, the CDR3 is TGTGCCTGGACTGAAACTGAGAATCAGCCCCAGCATTTT.

This chain links TRBV11-2 with TRBJ2-3; 7 bases map to TRBD2. CDR3 length: 16 residues. Germline CDR1 and CDR2: SGHAT and FQNNGV. The ends lost 5 bases at V and 3 bases at J; junction bases unmatched: 11. In nucleotides, the CDR3 is TGTGCCAGCAGCCAAAGGGGAGGACTAGTTACAGATACGCAGTATTTT. This translates into CASSQRGGLVTDTQYF.

This chain joins TRBV19 and TRBJ2-7, with 9 bases aligning to TRBD2. This CDR3 contains 15 residues. J lost 0 bases, V lost 5 bases, and 5 bases had no gene match. Germline V CDR1 and CDR2: LNHDA, SQIVND (reference sequence). This CDR3 reads CASSWTSASSYEQYF. The CDR3 nucleotides read TGTGCCAGTAGTTGGACTAGCGCAAGCTCCTACGAGCAGTACTTC.